This TCR beta chain was sequenced for a study of T-cell memory formation after mild COVID-19. There are a few counts of this clonotype. The CDR3 loop spans 14 amino acids. The germline V and J ends were trimmed by 1 base and 3 bases, with 9 bases remaining between them. Germline-derived CDR1 and CDR2 are LGHNA and YSLEER. Constant-segment primers were used for 5'RACE, and the resulting TCR alpha and TCR beta cDNA libraries carried sample barcodes and UMIs. TCRdb processed the 5' RACE reads anew with MiXCR; each CDR3 protein has one entry. The sample contains about 290,000 distinct CDR3 sequences, approximately 16% of which appear only once.

This chain joins TRBV4-3 and TRBJ1-1; D gene unclear. Material: PBMCs or a T cell subset sorted from them (not recorded which). The TCR was taken from a man between 18 and 35 years old who had mild COVID-19 (a few samples of this study predate the infection). Cell type and time point are not known. The CDR3 coding sequence is TGCGCCAGCAGCCAAGTCGGGTCATACACTGAAGCTTTCTTT. It yields the protein CASSQVGSYTEAFF.